One sample yielded the 27 T cell receptor beta chains listed below, sequenced in a study of molecular identifiers for immune sequencing clone quantification. TCRdb reprocessed the PCR reads with MiXCR, giving one entry per CDR3 protein. The sample lists about 640,000 distinct CDR3 sequences; 20% were seen once. Sequencing was performed on naive CD8+ T cells from blood, with Jurkat cell RNA spiked in. Specified subset: FACS-sorted CD8+CD4-CCR7+CD45RA+ naive T cells. The source is a human donor in good health. Some libraries in this study had Jurkat cell RNA spiked in.

This clonotype turned up a few times. V usage is TRBV6-6 and J usage is TRBJ2-5; 12 bases agree with TRBD1. CDR1 is MNHNY and CDR2 is SVGAGI in the germline V gene (reference sequence). The CDR3 consists of 17 residues. The trim removed 1 base at V and 5 bases at J, leaving 8 bases unmatched. CDR3 in DNA: TGTGCCAGCAGTTACTATCCGGGACAGGGGGCCTGGGAGACCCAGTACTTC. Residues: CASSYYPGQGAWETQYF.

This clonotype was recorded at least ten times. This chain uses TRBV4-1 with TRBJ2-4, with TRBD1 matching 7 bases. The V gene's germline CDR1 is MGHRA and CDR2 YSYEKL. CDR3 length: 15 residues. The V and J ends lost 3 bases and 5 bases, in that order; junction bases with no gene match: 7. The DNA of the CDR3 is TGCGCCAGCAGCCAGGATCCCGGGACAGAAAACATTCAGTACTTC. Amino acid sequence: CASSQDPGTENIQYF.

This clonotype was seen ten or more times. This chain links TRBV7-9 with TRBJ2-1; D gene unclear. There are 15 residues in the CDR3. The V end was cut by 8 bases, the J end by 3 bases, with 17 bases between. The germline gives CDR1 SEHNR, CDR2 FQNEAQ (reference sequence). The DNA for the CDR3 is TGTGCCAGCCCTGAAAAAACCGACCTCTACAATGAGCAGTTCTTC. Translated: CASPEKTDLYNEQFF.

This clonotype was recorded at least ten times. The chain combines TRBV13 with TRBJ2-7, with TRBD2 identical over 13 bases. The CDR3 length is 16 residues. Germline lookup yields CDR1 PRHDT and CDR2 FYEKMQ (reference sequence). V lost 2 bases to trimming and J lost 3 bases; unmatched junction nucleotides: 4. The DNA for the CDR3 is TGTGCCAGCAGCTTAACCCGACTAGCGGGGGGCTACGAGCAGTACTTC. This sequence encodes CASSLTRLAGGYEQYF.

This clonotype was seen at least ten times. This chain uses TRBV29-1 with TRBJ2-7, with 7 nucleotides matching TRBD1. This CDR3 region has 15 residues. CDR1 and CDR2 (germline): SQVTM, ANQGSEA. V was clipped by 4 bases and J by 0 bases; unmatched bases: 9. The CDR3 sequence is CSVAGTGDSSYEQYF. CDR3 in DNA: TGCAGCGTTGCAGGAACCGGGGACAGCTCCTACGAGCAGTACTTC.

This clonotype came up many times. The chain joins TRBV24-1 to TRBJ1-1, with TRBD1 as a possible D gene (5 bases). Trimming removed 7 bases at V and 6 bases at J, with 8 bases between. The CDR3 contains 11 residues. Per germline, CDR1 KGHDR and CDR2 SFDVKD. The CDR3 sequence: CATRKGPEAFF. CDR3 coding DNA: TGTGCCACCAGGAAGGGACCTGAAGCTTTCTTT.

The sample holds many counts of this clonotype. The chain couples TRBV7-9 to TRBJ1-4, with D tentatively TRBD1 (5 bases). Germline loops: CDR1 SEHNR, CDR2 FQNEAQ (reference sequence). The germline V and J ends were trimmed by 2 bases and 8 bases, with 6 bases remaining between them. The CDR3 spans 12 residues. The CDR3 DNA reads as TGTGCCAGCAGCTTACGGGACGAAAAACTGTTTTTT. This encodes CASSLRDEKLFF.

This clonotype came up a few times. The chain uses TRBV10-1 and TRBJ2-5; TRBD1 matches at 10 bases. The CDR3 totals 16 residues. The germline CDR1 and CDR2 sequences are WNHNN and SYGVQD (reference sequence). With 5 bases clipped from V and 4 bases from J, the junction kept 10 bases outside the gene matches. The CDR3 reads CASSPKVGTGVETQYF. CDR3 DNA: TGCGCCAGCAGTCCCAAGGTTGGGACAGGGGTAGAGACCCAGTACTTC.

This clonotype was seen only a few times. The V gene is TRBV6-5, the J gene TRBJ2-2, with TRBD2 matching 10 bases. CDR1 and CDR2 (germline): MNHEY, SVGAGI. After removal of 5 bases from V and 5 bases from J, the junction contained 11 bases not matched to a gene. There are 17 residues in the CDR3. CDR3 nucleotide sequence: TGTGCCAGCAGTCTCCCGCTAGCGGGAGTTAAAACCGGGGAGCTGTTTTTT. Protein: CASSLPLAGVKTGELFF.

This clonotype was observed at least ten times. The chain uses TRBV10-3 and TRBJ2-2, with TRBD1 matching over 7 bases. After removal of 8 bases from V and 0 bases from J, the junction contained 3 bases not matched to a gene. The germline V gene encodes CDR1 ENHRY and CDR2 SYGVKD. The CDR3 covers 14 residues. CDR3: CAIWDRSNTGELFF. The CDR3 coding sequence is TGTGCCATCTGGGACAGATCGAACACCGGGGAGCTGTTTTTT.

Regarding this clonotype: Germline and junction disagree at one end, which may indicate a read error. CDR3 sequence (DNA): TGTGCCAGCAGCTTACTACCTAAAATAGGGACTGAAGCTTCCTTT. It yields the protein CASSLLPKIGTEASF. The chain joins TRBV7-9 to TRBJ1-1; D might be TRBD1 (5 bases). The germline gives CDR1 SEHNR, CDR2 FQNEAQ (reference sequence). This CDR3 has 15 amino acids. Variable domain in full (rest from reference TRBV7-9 and TRBJ1-1): DTGVSQNPRHKITKRGQNVTFRCDPISEHNRLYWYRQTLGQGPEFLTYFQNEAQLEKSRLLSDRFSAERPKGSFSTLEIQRTEQGDSAMYLCASSLLPKIGTEASFGQGTRLTVV.

This clonotype has only one observation. A much larger clone is a single base away; this may be a read error. The V and J genes are TRBV12-3 or TRBV12-4 and TRBJ2-3, with 11 bases fitting TRBD2. The CDR3 length is 17 residues. Trimming took 6 bases from V and 2 from J; bases not matched to a gene: 10. The CDR3 DNA reads TGTGCCAGCAGCCGCACTAGCGGGGGACCGTCCACAGATACGCAGTATTTT. It translates to CASSRTSGGPSTDTQYF.

This clonotype was observed many times. The V and J genes are TRBV7-9 and TRBJ2-1; no reliable D call. This CDR3 has 15 amino acids. Germline CDR1 SEHNR, CDR2 FQNEAQ (reference sequence). Trimming cost V 1 base and J 2 bases, with 9 bases left between them. CDR3 protein: CASSLDAGPYNEQFF. The CDR3 nucleotides read TGTGCCAGCAGCTTAGATGCAGGCCCCTACAATGAGCAGTTCTTC.

About this clonotype: A much larger clone differs by one base, so this may be a read error. This chain connects TRBV5-1 to TRBJ2-7; 10 bases are shared with TRBD2. V trimming: 4 bases; J trimming: 7 bases; junction bases outside the gene matches: 14. The CDR3 is 16 amino acids. Germline loops: CDR1 SGHRS, CDR2 YFSETQ. The CDR3 reads CASSGPAGGPYEEQYF. The CDR3 nucleotides read TGCGCCAGCAGCGGGCCAGCGGGAGGGCCATATGAAGAGCAGTACTTC.

This clonotype was counted at least ten times. V usage is TRBV7-3 and J usage is TRBJ2-7, with D maybe TRBD2 (5 bases). This CDR3 region has 15 residues. V lost 0 bases to trimming and J lost 1 base, with 10 bases between them. Germline-derived CDR1 and CDR2 are SGHTA and FQGTGA. The DNA for the CDR3 is TGTGCCAGCAGCTTAACGCGGGCAGCTTCCTACGAGCAGTACTTC. It codes for CASSLTRAASYEQYF.

This clonotype was seen a few times. V usage is TRBV4-3 and J usage is TRBJ1-4; no clear D. The CDR3 consists of 14 residues. CDR1 and CDR2 (germline): LGHNA, YSLEER. The V and J ends lost 0 bases and 4 bases respectively, with 6 bases between them. CDR3 coding DNA: TGCGCCAGCAGCCAAGACTCCGGTAATGAAAAACTGTTTTTT. This translates into CASSQDSGNEKLFF.

The chain uses TRBV7-8 and TRBJ1-1; tentative D call: TRBD1 (5 bases). The germline V and J ends were trimmed by 4 bases and 2 bases, with 14 bases remaining between them. The V gene's germline CDR1 is SGHVS and CDR2 FQNEAQ. The CDR3 consists of 15 residues. CDR3 in amino acids: CASSSRSWGNTEAFF. CDR3 nucleotide sequence: TGTGCCAGCAGCTCTCGGTCCTGGGGCAACACTGAAGCTTTCTTT.

Notes on this clonotype: One base away lies a much larger clone, so this may be a sequencing read error. CDR3 protein: CASNLDPAGELFF. CDR3 nucleotides: TGTGCCAGCAACTTAGATCCGGCCGGGGAGCTGTTTTTT. This rearrangement joins TRBV7-6 to TRBJ2-2; no clear D. CDR1 is SGHVS and CDR2 is FNYEAQ in the germline V gene. This CDR3 is built from 13 residues.

This clonotype has more than one count but fewer than ten. The chain couples TRBV4-1 to TRBJ1-4, with 9 bases matching TRBD1. This CDR3 is 15 amino acids long. Losses at the gene ends were 3 bases for V and 7 bases for J; bases not matched to a gene: 6. Germline V gene data show CDR1 as MGHRA and CDR2 as YSYEKL. The CDR3 nucleotides are TGCGCCAGCAGCCAGTTCCGGGACAGGGTTGAAAAACTGTTTTTT. This translates into CASSQFRDRVEKLFF.

For this clonotype: A much larger clone sits a single nucleotide away, making a read error possible. V and J are TRBV7-9 and TRBJ2-1; a possible D gene is TRBD2 (5 bases). CDR3 length: 14 residues. Between the trimmed V and J ends, which lost 1 base and 8 bases, there was a span of 12 bases. Germline CDR1 reads SEHNR; CDR2 reads FQNEAQ (reference sequence). Here the CDR3 DNA reads TGTGCCAGCAGCTTAGAACTGGGGAGCGATGAGCAGTTCTTC. It yields the protein CASSLELGSDEQFF.

This clonotype was seen many times. This rearrangement joins TRBV9 to TRBJ2-5; 9 bases agree with TRBD1. The J segment lost 2 bases and the V segment lost 2 bases, leaving 4 bases of the junction unmatched. Germline CDR1 SGDLS, CDR2 YYNGEE. The CDR3 is made up of 15 amino acids. CDR3 protein: CASSVRDRVQETQYF. In nucleotides, the CDR3 is TGTGCCAGCAGCGTCCGGGACAGGGTACAAGAGACCCAGTACTTC.

Points on this clonotype: A much larger clone lies one base from this, so it may be a read error. The chain is built from TRBV4-1 and TRBJ2-7; D is uncertain. This CDR3 is 15 amino acids long. Germline CDR1 reads MGHRA; CDR2 reads YSYEKL. The CDR3 DNA follows: TGCGCCAGCAGCCAAGTTTCCTTGGGGTCCTACGAGAAGTACTTC. This encodes CASSQVSLGSYEKYF.

With respect to this clonotype: This sequence may be a read error, since a much larger clone differs from it by one base. The chain joins TRBV20-1 to TRBJ2-4; D is unclear. Per the germline V gene, CDR1 is DFQATT and CDR2 is SNEGSKA (reference sequence). The CDR3 is made up of 16 amino acids. Here the CDR3 DNA reads TGCAGTGTTAGATCGATCCAGACTCTAGCCAAAAACATTCAGTACTTC. This translates into CSVRSIQTLAKNIQYF.

This clonotype was counted many times. J is TRBJ1-4 and V is TRBV7-9, with D perhaps TRBD1 (6 bases). The germline V and J ends were trimmed by 6 bases and 7 bases, with 15 bases remaining between them. CDR1 and CDR2 (germline): SEHNR, FQNEAQ (reference sequence). The CDR3 sequence is 14 residues long. The CDR3 bases are TGTGCCAGCAGTCCCGAACAGGGCGGTGAAAAACTGTTTTTT. Translated, it gives CASSPEQGGEKLFF.

This clonotype has ten or more counts. V is TRBV20-1 and J is TRBJ2-2, with 9 bases aligning to TRBD2. V shed 0 bases, J shed 5 bases, and the junction held 4 bases outside the gene matches. Germline CDR1 DFQATT, CDR2 SNEGSKA (reference sequence). The CDR3 runs to 15 residues. CDR3 bases: TGCAGTGCTAGAGACTATAGCGGGAGAACCGGGGAGCTGTTTTTT. Protein: CSARDYSGRTGELFF.

This clonotype was observed many times. The genes are TRBV19 and TRBJ2-2; no clear D. The CDR3 runs to 13 residues. Germline loops: CDR1 LNHDA, CDR2 SQIVND (reference sequence). Trimming stripped 3 bases from V and 6 bases from J, with 8 bases between. CDR3: CASSIGQSGELFF. CDR3 sequence (DNA): TGTGCCAGTAGTATTGGCCAGTCCGGGGAGCTGTTTTTT. Looking up the rest from reference TRBV19 and TRBJ2-2 gives the full variable domain: DGGITQSPKYLFRKEGQNVTLSCEQNLNHDAMYWYRQDPGQGLRLIYYSQIVNDFQKGDIAEGYSVSREKKESFPLTVTSAQKNPTAFYLCASSIGQSGELFFGEGSRLTVL.

This clonotype has a count of ten or more. The rearrangement uses TRBV30 and TRBJ2-5, with D possibly being TRBD1 (6 bases). CDR1 is GTSNPN, CDR2 SVGIG, per germline (reference sequence). Trimming cost V 1 base and J 7 bases, with 10 bases left between them. This CDR3 has 12 residues. The DNA for the CDR3 is TGTGCCTGGAGTGAGGCAGGGGTGACCCAGTACTTC. Translating it yields CAWSEAGVTQYF.